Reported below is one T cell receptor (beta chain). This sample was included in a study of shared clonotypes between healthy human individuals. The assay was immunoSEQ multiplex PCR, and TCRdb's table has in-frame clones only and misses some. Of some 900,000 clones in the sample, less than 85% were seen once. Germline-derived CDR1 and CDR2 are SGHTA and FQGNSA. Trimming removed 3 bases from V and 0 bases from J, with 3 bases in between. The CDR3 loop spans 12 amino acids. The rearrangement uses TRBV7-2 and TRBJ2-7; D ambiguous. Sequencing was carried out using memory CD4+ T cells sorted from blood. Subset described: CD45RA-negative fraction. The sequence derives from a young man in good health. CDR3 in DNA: TGTGCCAGCAGCTTTAACTCCTACGAGCAGTACTTC. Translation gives CASSFNSYEQYF.